The 20 T cell receptor beta chains below all came from one sample that was sequenced in a study of naive and memory T cell subsets. An equimolar mix of two oligonucleotides served as the beta constant-region primer for TRBC1 and TRBC2. Via MiXCR, TCRdb re-called the UMI-ligation and nested PCR reads, giving one row per CDR3 protein. This table holds about 4,200 distinct CDR3 sequences, around 7.8% found once. Sequencing was done on a sample of CD4+ TEMRA cells from blood. The subset denotes: effector memory re-expressing CD45RA, CD45RA+ CD27-. The origin of the receptors is a human donor in good health.

This clonotype was seen repeatedly, ten times or more. This rearrangement joins TRBV12-3 or TRBV12-4 to TRBJ2-1; a possible D gene is TRBD2 (6 bases). The CDR3 contains 15 residues. The V end lost 5 bases, the J end lost 6 bases, and 17 bases lay between the germline ends. The CDR3 loop reads CASSQTRRRGNEQFF. The CDR3 nucleotides read TGTGCCAGCAGTCAAACTAGAAGGCGGGGCAATGAGCAGTTCTTC.

The J gene is TRBJ2-2, the V gene TRBV3-1, with 7 bases lining up with TRBD2. With 4 bases clipped from V and 6 bases from J, the junction kept 11 bases outside the gene matches. The germline V gene encodes CDR1 LGHDT and CDR2 YNNKEL (reference sequence). CDR3 length: 16 residues. The CDR3 sequence is CASSLLVTAGAGELFF. The CDR3 coding sequence is TGTGCCAGCAGCCTTTTAGTGACGGCGGGGGCCGGGGAGCTGTTTTTT.

In this sample, this clonotype turned up a few times. The gene calls are TRBV11-1 and TRBJ1-6; TRBD1 is a possible D gene (6 bases). The CDR3 length is 14 residues. Per the germline V gene, CDR1 is SGHAT and CDR2 is FQDESV (reference sequence). Between the trimmed V and J ends, which lost 4 bases and 8 bases, there was a span of 12 bases. Here the CDR3 reads CASSYTGAYSPLHF. The CDR3 bases are TGTGCCAGCAGCTACACGGGGGCCTATTCACCCCTCCACTTT.

This clonotype is medium-sized. This rearrangement joins TRBV13 to TRBJ2-7, with TRBD2 matching 10 bases. The CDR3 is 14 residues long. J gave up 5 bases and V 6 bases, and 7 bases lay outside the gene matches. Germline-derived CDR1 and CDR2 are PRHDT and FYEKMQ (reference sequence). The CDR3 sequence is CASSLASGSDEQYF. DNA of the CDR3: TGTGCCAGCAGTCTTGCTAGCGGGAGCGACGAGCAGTACTTC.

This clonotype has ten or more counts. The rearrangement links TRBV30 to TRBJ2-7; D remains unclear. From germline, CDR1 is GTSNPN and CDR2 SVGIG (reference sequence). The V end lost 3 bases, the J end lost 2 bases, and 5 bases lay between the germline ends. The CDR3 loop spans 11 amino acids. The CDR3 is CAWRVTYEQYF. The CDR3 DNA is TGTGCCTGGAGGGTCACCTACGAGCAGTACTTC.

In its sample, this clonotype was seen many times. This chain connects TRBV12-3 or TRBV12-4 to TRBJ1-1, with 9 bases lining up with TRBD1. This CDR3 comprises 16 residues. The V and J ends lost 5 bases and 1 base, in that order; junction bases with no gene match: 8. In nucleotides, the CDR3 is TGTGCCAGCAGTCAACCGGACAGGGGTCGGAACACTGAAGCTTTCTTT. Amino acids: CASSQPDRGRNTEAFF.

This clonotype has at least ten counts. V is TRBV7-2 and J is TRBJ2-6; 7 positions match TRBD2. Germline assignment: CDR1 SGHTA and CDR2 FQGNSA. This CDR3 is 17 amino acids long. V was clipped by 2 bases and J by 0 bases; unmatched bases: 4. The CDR3 protein is CASSLWGGPSGANVLTF. The CDR3 DNA follows: TGTGCCAGCAGCTTATGGGGGGGACCCTCTGGGGCCAACGTCCTGACTTTC.

This clonotype appeared a few times. The chain recombines TRBV18 with TRBJ2-7; a weak D match, TRBD1 (6 bases). This CDR3 is built from 17 residues. Germline V gives CDR1 KGHSH, CDR2 LQKENI. Trimming shortened V by 1 base and J by 3 bases, and 19 bases separated the two germline ends. The CDR3, as DNA: TGTGCCAGCTCACCACTCCGACAGGCGCCCTATATCTACGAGCAGTACTTC. Its translation is CASSPLRQAPYIYEQYF.

This clonotype was detected ten times or more. The chain joins TRBV12-5 to TRBJ2-7; 13 positions match TRBD2. There are 21 residues in the CDR3. Germline V gives CDR1 LGHNT, CDR2 FRNRAP. The ends lost 3 bases at V and 5 bases at J; junction bases unmatched: 22. In DNA form, the CDR3 reads TGTGCTAGTGGTTTTAGGACTATCCCCGGACTAGCGGGAGCTAATCTTGACGAGCAGTACTTC. This encodes CASGFRTIPGLAGANLDEQYF.

This clonotype was seen many times. The rearrangement uses TRBV18 and TRBJ2-3, with unresolved D. Trimming took 6 bases from V and 0 from J, leaving 16 bases between them. The CDR3 has 16 residues. The V gene's germline CDR1 is KGHSH and CDR2 LQKENI. This CDR3 reads CASSPLGGTSTDTQYF. In nucleotides, the CDR3 is TGTGCCAGCTCCCCCCTCGGCGGAACTAGCACAGATACGCAGTATTTT.

This clonotype was detected once. This rearrangement joins TRBV10-3 to TRBJ1-3; TRBD1 is a possible D gene (5 bases). The CDR3 totals 15 residues. The V end was cut by 7 bases, the J end by 0 bases, with 13 bases between. The germline V gene has CDR1 ENHRY and CDR2 SYGVKD. The CDR3 loop is CAITDTLISGNTIYF. As DNA, the CDR3 is TGTGCCATCACGGACACCTTAATCTCTGGAAACACCATATATTTT.

Judged by abundance, this clonotype is medium-sized. The chain carries TRBV4-1 and TRBJ2-7; TRBD1 matches at 7 bases. The V and J ends lost 0 bases and 2 bases, in that order; junction bases with no gene match: 7. Germline values: CDR1 MGHRA, CDR2 YSYEKL. The CDR3 contains 16 residues. The CDR3 nucleotides are TGCGCCAGCAGCCAAGATCTAGGGACAGCCACCTACGAGCAGTACTTC. Translated: CASSQDLGTATYEQYF.

The table lists this clonotype with many counts. The V call is TRBV7-9, the J call TRBJ2-1; 7 nucleotides agree with TRBD2. This CDR3 is 15 amino acids long. The J segment lost 3 bases and the V segment lost 4 bases, leaving 6 bases of the junction unmatched. Per the germline V gene, CDR1 is SEHNR and CDR2 is FQNEAQ (reference sequence). This chain's CDR3 is CASSYPQRDYNEQFF. As DNA, the CDR3 is TGTGCCAGCAGCTACCCCCAGCGGGACTACAATGAGCAGTTCTTC.

This clonotype appeared many times. One base away lies a much larger clone, so this may be a sequencing read error. V is TRBV20-1 and J is TRBJ2-5; D gene unclear. Germline loops: CDR1 DFQATT, CDR2 SNEGSKA (reference sequence). Trimming cost V 4 bases and J 5 bases, with 14 bases left between them. This CDR3 contains 13 residues. The CDR3 reads CSATPVARETQYF. The CDR3 nucleotides read TGCAGTGCTACCCCCGTAGCCAGGGAGACCCAGTACTTC.

This clonotype is termed medium-sized (0.01 to 0.1%). The rearrangement uses TRBV7-2 and TRBJ2-3; 10 bases line up with TRBD2. The trim removed 2 bases at V and 11 bases at J, leaving 7 bases unmatched. There are 14 residues in the CDR3. Germline loops: CDR1 SGHTA, CDR2 FQGNSA. The CDR3: CASSLWLTSGLQYF. The CDR3 DNA reads TGTGCCAGCAGCTTATGGTTGACTAGCGGGCTGCAGTATTTT.

Of note for this clonotype: A read error may explain this, as a much larger clone is one base away. Because it lacks the conserved phenylalanine or tryptophan at the end, this CDR3 is likely a read error. This rearrangement joins TRBV7-8 to TRBJ2-7, with 13 bases identical to TRBD2. The CDR3 runs 18 residues. V lost 4 bases, J lost 2 bases, and 11 bases stayed unmatched. The V gene's germline CDR1 is SGHVS and CDR2 FQNEAQ. DNA of the CDR3: TGTGCCAGCAGCTCTAAGAGACTAGCGGGAGGCCGCACCTACGAGCAGTACCTC. Encoded protein: CASSSKRLAGGRTYEQYL.

This clonotype has a count of ten or more. V and J are TRBV12-3 or TRBV12-4 and TRBJ1-3; D call uncertain. The CDR3 has 15 residues. V was shortened by 5 bases and J by 1 base, with 12 bases between the two germline ends. CDR3 in amino acids: CASSPPDPSGNTIYF. In DNA, the CDR3 is TGTGCCAGCAGTCCCCCCGACCCGTCTGGAAACACCATATATTTT.

This clonotype came up a few times. J is TRBJ2-2 and V is TRBV24-1, with 10 bases that match TRBD1. The CDR3 consists of 15 residues. V was clipped by 7 bases and J by 4 bases; unmatched bases: 5. The germline V gene encodes CDR1 KGHDR and CDR2 SFDVKD. The CDR3 DNA sequence: TGTGCCACCAGAGGGACAGGGGCGGGCACCGGGGAGCTGTTTTTT. Its translation: CATRGTGAGTGELFF.

The chain carries TRBV28 and TRBJ2-2; possible D gene TRBD2, 6 bases. Per the germline V gene, CDR1 is MDHEN and CDR2 is SYDVKM. The CDR3 is 15 residues long. V was shortened by 1 base and J by 4 bases, with 10 bases between the two germline ends. CDR3 protein: CASSLSAGFTGELFF. The CDR3 DNA sequence: TGTGCCAGCAGTTTATCCGCGGGGTTCACCGGGGAGCTGTTTTTT.

Ten or more counts support this clonotype. CDR3 nucleotides: TGTGCCAGCAGCTTAGGGGCTAGCGGGATTAACGAGCAGTTCTTC. Protein product: CASSLGASGINEQFF. The rearrangement joins TRBV7-8 to TRBJ2-1; 9 bases are a match to TRBD2. The V segment lost 1 base and the J segment 10 bases; nucleotides outside the gene matches: 8. Germline assignment: CDR1 SGHVS and CDR2 FQNEAQ. The CDR3 contains 15 residues.